This T cell receptor beta chain was profiled in a study of response to subunit inactivated influenza vaccine. Unmatched junction bases numbered 3, after V lost 6 bases and J lost 6 bases. Germline CDR1 is KGHSH and CDR2 is LQKENI. CDR3 size: 12 residues. TCRdb reprocessed the RT-PCR reads via MiXCR and lists one record per CDR3 protein. The sample contains about 700,000 distinct CDR3 sequences, about 14% of which appear only once. Study-wide results and caveats: Authors proposed each seasonal influenza vaccination draws in few new T cells.

With regard to this clonotype: What it binds is unknown.

The chain carries TRBV18 and TRBJ2-3; 7 bases align to TRBD1. Source: PBMCs from blood, taken less than 15 days before vaccination. The receptor was isolated from a man in his fifties or sixties who received an inactivated influenza vaccine. In nucleotides, the CDR3 is TGTGCCAGCTCTACAGGGGTGGATACGCAGTATTTT. It translates to CASSTGVDTQYF.